This T cell receptor (beta chain) was captured by sequencing in a study of blood T cell repertoires in COVID-19. Assay: immunoSEQ multiplex PCR; the TCRdb copy retains only in-frame clones and omits some. The sample holds around 300,000 clones, 70% to 90% seen once. Only one count was recorded for this clone. The CDR3 is 13 amino acids. CDR1 and CDR2 (germline): ENHRY, SYGVKD. Trimming removed 11 bases from V and 3 bases from J; junction bases left unmatched: 8. V usage is TRBV10-3 and J usage is TRBJ2-7, with TRBD1 matching 9 bases. Sequences were obtained from peripheral blood. The receptor comes from a woman in her 70s with acute or convalescent COVID-19. The CDR3 nucleotides read TGTGCCGCCGAGGGGGGACAGGGCTACGAGCAGTACTTC. Residues: CAAEGGQGYEQYF.